Following are 30 T cell receptor beta chains from one sample sequenced in a study of blood T cells in healthy people across ages. Sample-barcoded 5' priming and a J-beta primer mix drove a second PCR of about 7 to 12 cycles. TCRdb processed the 5' RACE reads anew with MiXCR; each CDR3 protein has one entry. This table holds roughly 700,000 distinct CDR3 sequences, around half found once. What was sequenced was blood. Receptors originate from a woman in her sixties or seventies in good health.

This clonotype has at least ten counts. V and J are TRBV20-1 and TRBJ2-6; no firm D call. CDR3 length: 14 amino acids. In germline, CDR1 is DFQATT, CDR2 SNEGSKA (reference sequence). V lost 6 bases and J 2 bases, leaving 11 bases between the germline ends. CDR3: CSAGRQAGANVLTF. The CDR3 coding sequence is TGCAGTGCAGGCCGGCAGGCTGGGGCCAACGTCCTGACTTTC.

The rearrangement uses TRBV6-2 or TRBV6-3 and TRBJ1-1, with D unresolved. Between the trimmed V and J ends, which lost 6 bases and 5 bases, there was a span of 10 bases. Per germline, CDR1 MNHEY and CDR2 SVGEGT. The CDR3 loop spans 12 amino acids. The CDR3 nucleotides read TGTGCCAGCAGCCGAGGCTGGACTGAAGCTTTCTTT. Protein: CASSRGWTEAFF.

Details on this clonotype: Mismatch with germline at one junction end may stem from a read error. The chain joins TRBV29-1 to TRBJ1-2; 10 bases are a match to TRBD1. CDR1 SQVTM and CDR2 ANQGSEA come from the germline V gene. The CDR3 is 15 residues long. The CDR3: CSVEGGTGAYYGYTF. In nucleotides, the CDR3 is TGCAGCGTGGAAGGGGGGACAGGGGCATACTATGGCTACACCTTC.

This clonotype was observed at least ten times. The chain employs TRBV29-1 and TRBJ2-7, with a weak D call TRBD1 (6 bases). Trimming removed 5 bases at V and 0 bases at J, with 11 bases between. CDR1 is SQVTM and CDR2 is ANQGSEA in the germline V gene. The CDR3 runs 13 residues. The CDR3 loop reads CSVRTVSSYEQYF. CDR3 nucleotides: TGCAGCGTTAGGACAGTGAGCTCCTACGAGCAGTACTTC.

DNA for the CDR3: TGTGCCACCAGTGATTTGCGGTGGGGAACAGGGCGAAATGCAACTAATGAAAAACTGTTTTTT. It yields the protein CATSDLRWGTGRNATNEKLFF. The chain carries TRBV24-1 and TRBJ1-4; D may be TRBD1 (6 bases). CDR1 and CDR2 (germline): KGHDR, SFDVKD. The CDR3 contains 21 residues. V lost 0 bases to trimming and J lost 0 bases, with 22 bases between them.

The chain links TRBV27 to TRBJ2-5; D may be TRBD2 (5 bases). Trimming stripped 6 bases from V and 6 bases from J, with 11 bases between. The germline gives CDR1 MNHEY, CDR2 SMNVEV (reference sequence). There are 12 residues in the CDR3. CDR3 residues: CASRPDLKTQYF. CDR3 in DNA: TGTGCCAGCAGGCCGGACTTGAAGACCCAGTACTTC.

V usage is TRBV4-3 and J usage is TRBJ1-4, with D possibly matching TRBD1 (6 bases). From germline, CDR1 is LGHNA and CDR2 YSLEER. This CDR3 region has 15 residues. Trimming stripped 4 bases from V and 3 bases from J, with 12 bases between. The CDR3 DNA reads TGCGCCAGCAGCCGAACAACAGGGTCTAATGAAAAACTGTTTTTT. This codes for CASSRTTGSNEKLFF.

V gene TRBV6-6 combines with J gene TRBJ2-5; 8 bases are a match to TRBD2. CDR1 and CDR2 (germline): MNHNY, SVGAGI (reference sequence). The CDR3 covers 17 residues. V lost 0 bases and J lost 2; bases outside the gene matches: 8. CDR3 DNA sequence: TGTGCCAGCAGTTACTCGAGGATAGCGGGGCCACAAGAGACCCAGTACTTC. Protein product: CASSYSRIAGPQETQYF.

The chain employs TRBV7-2 and TRBJ2-5, with no clear D. The germline CDR1 and CDR2 sequences are SGHTA and FQGNSA. Trimming pared 5 bases from V and 4 bases from J, leaving 8 bases between. The CDR3 loop spans 12 amino acids. The CDR3 sequence is CASSPFLETQYF. The CDR3 DNA follows: TGTGCCAGCAGCCCGTTTTTAGAGACCCAGTACTTC.

The chain links TRBV7-2 to TRBJ1-1; the match to TRBD1 covers 7 bases. The CDR3 covers 15 residues. J was trimmed by 1 base and V by 5 bases; bases with no gene match: 7. The germline V gene encodes CDR1 SGHTA and CDR2 FQGNSA. The CDR3, as DNA: TGTGCCAGCAGCCAGCGGACAGGCGGGAACACTGAAGCTTTCTTT. Its protein is CASSQRTGGNTEAFF.

This chain joins TRBV20-1 and TRBJ1-4; D might be TRBD1 (5 bases). The CDR3 has 16 amino acids. Trimming removed 5 bases from V and 8 bases from J, with 24 bases in between. Germline V gene data show CDR1 as DFQATT and CDR2 as SNEGSKA (reference sequence). The CDR3 sequence: CSAPPRGGGFGEKLFF. Here the CDR3 DNA reads TGCAGTGCTCCCCCGAGGGGAGGAGGGTTTGGGGAAAAACTGTTTTTT.

V usage is TRBV5-8 and J usage is TRBJ2-4, with TRBD2 matching 13 bases. With the DNA end fitting TRBJ2-5 better, the J assignment may be wrong. Germline CDR1 is SGHTS and CDR2 is YDEGEE. The CDR3 is 15 amino acids. CDR3 region: CASSWGTSGTETQYF. CDR3 DNA: TGTGCCAGCAGCTGGGGGACTAGCGGGACGGAGACCCAGTACTTC.

This clonotype was observed a few times. V gene TRBV2 combines with J gene TRBJ1-6; a possible D gene is TRBD1 (5 bases). Trimming removed 7 bases from V and 6 bases from J, with 7 bases in between. Germline V lookup: CDR1 SNHLY, CDR2 FYNNEI. This CDR3 spans 12 amino acids. CDR3 loop: CASMGGNSPLHF. DNA of the CDR3: TGTGCCAGCATGGGGGGTAATTCACCCCTCCACTTT.

V is TRBV4-1 and J is TRBJ2-5; a weak D match, TRBD2 (6 bases). V was cut by 1 base and J by 11 bases, with 26 bases left in between. Germline V gene data show CDR1 as MGHRA and CDR2 as YSYEKL. The length of the CDR3 is 17 residues. This CDR3 is CASSQVALAPDNNEQYF. For the CDR3, the DNA is TGCGCCAGCAGCCAAGTCGCACTAGCACCGGACAACAATGAGCAGTACTTC.

The J gene is TRBJ2-1, the V gene TRBV9; TRBD2 matches at 8 bases. The CDR3 consists of 14 residues. Looked up from germline, CDR1 is SGDLS and CDR2 is YYNGEE. The V and J ends lost 3 bases and 8 bases, in that order; junction bases with no gene match: 7. CDR3 coding DNA: TGTGCCAGCAGCGGTGGGACTAGTTTTGATGAGCAGTTCTTC. Its translation is CASSGGTSFDEQFF. The full variable domain, rest sourced from reference TRBV9 and TRBJ2-1, is DSGVTQTPKHLITATGQRVTLRCSPRSGDLSVYWYQQSLDQGLQFLIQYYNGEERAKGNILERFSAQQFPDLHSELNLSSLELGDSALYFCASSGGTSFDEQFFGPGTRLTVL.

The V call is TRBV27, the J call TRBJ2-7, with D possibly TRBD2 on 5 matching bases. This CDR3 is 12 amino acids long. Between the trimmed V and J ends, which lost 3 bases and 6 bases, there was a span of 9 bases. Germline CDR1 is MNHEY and CDR2 is SMNVEV (reference sequence). The CDR3 region is CASSFSAGEQYF. CDR3 nucleotide sequence: TGTGCCAGCAGTTTTAGCGCGGGCGAGCAGTACTTC.

The chain couples TRBV7-9 to TRBJ2-5; 8 nucleotides align to TRBD1. The DNA matches TRBJ2-4 better at its end, which makes the J call doubtful. CDR1 is SEHNR and CDR2 is FQNEAQ in the germline V gene (reference sequence). The CDR3 sequence is 16 residues long. CDR3 residues: CASSPPRDRWLGIQYF. The CDR3, as DNA: TGTGCCAGCAGCCCACCCCGGGACAGGTGGTTAGGCATTCAGTACTTC.

The chain uses TRBV20-1 and TRBJ2-2; D gene uncertain. V lost 0 bases and J 2 bases, leaving 7 bases between the germline ends. CDR3 length: 14 amino acids. CDR1 DFQATT and CDR2 SNEGSKA come from the germline V gene (reference sequence). CDR3 sequence: CSARDPLNTGELFF. CDR3 nucleotide sequence: TGCAGTGCTAGAGATCCCCTAAACACCGGGGAGCTGTTTTTT.

The V gene is TRBV6-2 or TRBV6-3, the J gene TRBJ2-4; tentatively, D is TRBD2 (6 bases). Matching the DNA end better, TRBJ2-7 makes the J call doubtful. The germline V gene encodes CDR1 MNHEY and CDR2 SVGEGT. This CDR3 is 11 amino acids long. The CDR3 DNA reads TGTGCCAGCAGGGACTACTACGAGCAGTACTTC. It yields the protein CASRDYYEQYF.

The chain carries TRBV29-1 and TRBJ2-4; TRBD1 agrees at 9 bases. With the DNA end fitting TRBJ2-7 better, the J assignment may be wrong. Looked up from germline, CDR1 is SQVTM and CDR2 is ANQGSEA. The CDR3 length is 13 residues. Written as DNA, the CDR3 is TGCAGCGGCCGGGACAGGGTAACGTACGAGCAGTACTTC. Amino acids: CSGRDRVTYEQYF.

The chain combines TRBV4-3 with TRBJ2-7; possibly TRBD2 for D (5 bases). CDR3 size: 15 residues. CDR1 is LGHNA and CDR2 is YSLEER in the germline V gene. V shed 0 bases and J shed 0 bases, with 9 bases lying between them. CDR3 nucleotides: TGCGCCAGCAGCCAAGAACGAGGGAGCTCCTACGAGCAGTACTTC. Amino acids: CASSQERGSSYEQYF.

The rearrangement joins TRBV20-1 to TRBJ2-7; 10 bases are a match to TRBD2. Germline loops: CDR1 DFQATT, CDR2 SNEGSKA (reference sequence). This CDR3 has 14 residues. J lost 11 bases, V lost 6 bases, and 16 bases had no gene match. The CDR3 DNA follows: TGCAGTGCCACCAACCCGAGCGGGAGGGCCGTGGAGTACTTC. The encoded protein is CSATNPSGRAVEYF.

The gene calls are TRBV7-2 and TRBJ2-1; D possibly matches TRBD1 or TRBD2 (6 bases each). Germline V gene data show CDR1 as SGHTA and CDR2 as FQGNSA. Trimming took off 4 bases at V and 12 bases at J, with 10 bases between the two ends. The CDR3 has 11 residues. Here the CDR3 reads CASSSPGAQFF. CDR3 DNA: TGTGCCAGCAGCTCCCCGGGGGCGCAGTTCTTC.

V gene TRBV10-3 combines with J gene TRBJ1-5; the match to TRBD1 covers 7 bases. This CDR3 has 14 residues. The ends lost 4 bases at V and 6 bases at J; junction bases unmatched: 6. CDR1 is ENHRY, CDR2 SYGVKD, per germline. In DNA, the CDR3 is TGTGCCATCAGTGGACAGGGTAGGGGTCAGCCCCAGCATTTT. Its protein is CAISGQGRGQPQHF.

The chain links TRBV24-1 to TRBJ2-1; TRBD1 or TRBD2 may be the D gene (6 bases each). The length of the CDR3 is 14 residues. The V gene's germline CDR1 is KGHDR and CDR2 SFDVKD. Trimming left V 7 bases short and J 5 bases short, with 14 bases between. CDR3 DNA sequence: TGTGCCACCAGGGCGACAGGAGGGGACAATGAGCAGTTCTTC. Translation gives CATRATGGDNEQFF.

This rearrangement joins TRBV7-2 to TRBJ2-5; perhaps D is TRBD1 or TRBD2 (5 bases each). The J call may not be correct, given that the DNA end is closer to TRBJ2-7. Per germline, CDR1 SGHTA and CDR2 FQGNSA. This CDR3 is 14 amino acids long. CDR3 protein: CASSLALGEYEQYF. CDR3 nucleotides: TGTGCCAGCAGCTTAGCACTGGGGGAATACGAGCAGTACTTC.

V gene TRBV4-2 combines with J gene TRBJ2-5; 10 bases map to TRBD2. The DNA end is a closer match to TRBJ2-7, so the J assignment may be wrong. This CDR3 spans 17 amino acids. Germline V CDR1 and CDR2: LGHNA, YNFKEQ. The CDR3 reads CASSPKGGPSGSYEQYF. The CDR3 DNA reads as TGTGCCAGCAGCCCTAAGGGGGGGCCTAGCGGGAGTTACGAGCAGTACTTC.

The rearrangement links TRBV11-2 to TRBJ2-5; D unclear. V lost 6 bases and J lost 1, with 15 bases in between. This CDR3 has 15 amino acids. The germline V gene has CDR1 SGHAT and CDR2 FQNNGV. The CDR3 loop is CASSSTSGPQETQYF. The CDR3 nucleotides read TGTGCCAGCAGTTCTACCTCCGGGCCCCAAGAGACCCAGTACTTC.

The rearrangement joins TRBV7-9 to TRBJ2-5; D might be TRBD1 (6 bases). Between the trimmed V and J ends, which lost 2 bases and 5 bases, there was a span of 12 bases. The CDR3 runs to 14 residues. CDR1 is SEHNR, CDR2 FQNEAQ, per germline (reference sequence). The DNA for the CDR3 is TGTGCCAGCAGCTTAATTGGGGGCGACGAGACCCAGTACTTC. Translated, it gives CASSLIGGDETQYF.

The chain employs TRBV28 and TRBJ2-1; D unclear. The CDR3 consists of 13 residues. V was pared by 2 bases and J by 4 bases, with 6 bases between. Germline V gene lookup returns CDR1 MDHEN and CDR2 SYDVKM. CDR3 sequence reads: CASSLDMYNEQFF. The CDR3 nucleotides are TGTGCCAGCAGTTTAGACATGTACAATGAGCAGTTCTTC.